These 11 T cell receptor beta chains share one sample of origin, sequenced in a study of blood T cell repertoires in COVID-19. Method: immunoSEQ multiplex PCR; TCRdb's copy keeps in-frame clones and lacks some. The table has 400,000 or so clones, 88% seen once. Sequencing was done on a sample of PBMCs or T cells enriched from blood (not recorded which). These TCRs come from a woman between 40 and 55 years old with acute COVID-19.

This clone came up once. The rearrangement joins TRBV29-1 to TRBJ2-5; D is possibly TRBD2 (5 bases). Germline CDR1 and CDR2: SQVTM and ANQGSEA. There are 11 residues in the CDR3. Deletions cut 8 bases from V and 5 bases from J, with 12 bases between. In DNA, the CDR3 is TGCAGCCTGGGAGATGGGGAGACCCAGTACTTC. Translation gives CSLGDGETQYF.

The chain links TRBV10-3 to TRBJ1-2, with 7 nucleotides matching TRBD1. The V and J ends lost 2 bases and 3 bases, in that order; junction bases with no gene match: 3. The germline V gene has CDR1 ENHRY and CDR2 SYGVKD. The CDR3 is made up of 14 amino acids. CDR3 residues: CAISEKGADYGYTF. CDR3 DNA sequence: TGTGCCATCAGTGAGAAGGGGGCCGACTATGGCTACACCTTC.

The gene calls are TRBV10-3 and TRBJ1-5; D call uncertain. V was clipped by 0 bases and J by 0 bases, with 15 bases between them. From germline, CDR1 is ENHRY and CDR2 SYGVKD. The CDR3 sequence is 18 residues long. CDR3 in amino acids: CAISESAVGLVSNQPQHF. The DNA for the CDR3 is TGTGCCATCAGTGAGTCAGCAGTAGGACTAGTTAGCAATCAGCCCCAGCATTTT.

This chain joins TRBV2 and TRBJ1-2; no definite D call. CDR1 SNHLY and CDR2 FYNNEI come from the germline V gene. Deletions cut 4 bases from V and 3 bases from J, with 9 bases between. The CDR3 has 13 amino acids. The CDR3 is CASSAGSYYGYTF. Here the CDR3 DNA reads TGTGCCAGCAGTGCCGGGTCGTACTATGGCTACACCTTC.

The genes are TRBV5-6 and TRBJ2-7, with D unresolved. Germline V gene data show CDR1 as SGHDT and CDR2 as YYEEEE. This CDR3 contains 11 residues. Trimming shortened V by 0 bases and J by 6 bases, and 4 bases separated the two germline ends. In DNA, the CDR3 is TGTGCCAGCAGCTTGGCGAGCGAGCAGTACTTC. Translation gives CASSLASEQYF.

The rearrangement uses TRBV7-8 and TRBJ2-5; D might be TRBD2 (6 bases). Trimming pared 3 bases from V and 9 bases from J, leaving 17 bases between. Germline CDR1 reads SGHVS; CDR2 reads FQNEAQ. The CDR3 is 14 residues long. The CDR3 loop is CASSFFPTPGAQYF. DNA for the CDR3: TGTGCCAGCAGCTTTTTCCCTACCCCGGGGGCCCAGTACTTC. Full variable domain (rest looked up from reference TRBV7-8 and TRBJ2-5): GAGVSQSPRYKVAKRGQDVALRCDPISGHVSLFWYQQALGQGPEFLTYFQNEAQLDKSGLPSDRFFAERPEGSVSTLKIQRTQQEDSAVYLCASSFFPTPGAQYFGPGTRLLVL.

CDR3 bases: TGTGCCAGCAGCCGATCCGGGGACAGGGACTATGGCTACACCTTC. It encodes CASSRSGDRDYGYTF. V is TRBV11-2 and J is TRBJ1-2, with 9 bases fitting TRBD1. Germline V gene sequence: CDR1 SGHAT, CDR2 FQNNGV. V lost 5 bases and J lost 3; bases outside the gene matches: 7. The CDR3 loop spans 15 amino acids.

This clone was counted a few times. The rearrangement links TRBV6-5 to TRBJ1-6; perhaps TRBD1 as D (6 bases). Germline CDR1 and CDR2: MNHEY and SVGAGI. The CDR3 totals 15 residues. V gave up 6 bases and J gave up 3 bases, with 12 bases separating them. The CDR3 protein is CASRNSDSYNSPLHF. For the CDR3, the DNA is TGTGCCAGCAGGAATTCGGACAGCTATAATTCACCCCTCCACTTT.

This chain uses TRBV19 with TRBJ2-2, with a tentative D call TRBD1 (6 bases). Germline V CDR1 and CDR2: LNHDA, SQIVND (reference sequence). This CDR3 has 17 residues. Trimming removed 5 bases at V and 3 bases at J, with 19 bases between. CDR3 DNA sequence: TGTGCCAGTAGTTCCAACTACAGGGTCCGGGACACCGGGGAGCTGTTTTTT. This sequence encodes CASSSNYRVRDTGELFF.

The CDR3 here is CAWSATGDTEAFF. The CDR3 coding sequence is TGTGCCTGGAGCGCTACAGGGGACACTGAAGCTTTCTTT. The chain couples TRBV30 to TRBJ1-1, with TRBD1 matching 7 bases. V lost 3 bases, J lost 3 bases, and 4 bases stayed unmatched. The CDR3 spans 13 residues. Germline V CDR1 and CDR2: GTSNPN, SVGIG (reference sequence).

The V gene is TRBV5-6, the J gene TRBJ1-5; 9 bases are a match to TRBD1. The CDR3 sequence is 17 residues long. Germline loops: CDR1 SGHDT, CDR2 YYEEEE. The trim removed 0 bases at V and 1 base at J, leaving 5 bases unmatched. The CDR3 reads CASSLGNTGGSNQPQHF. CDR3 nucleotide sequence: TGTGCCAGCAGCTTGGGGAATACAGGGGGCAGCAATCAGCCCCAGCATTTT.